Only a few counts were recorded for the clone carrying this T cell receptor beta chain. Its antigen is undetermined. This sample is drawn from a study of T cells in Graves' hyperthyroidism and ophthalmopathy. Looking at the study overall: Peripheral blood was drawn at first diagnosis, prior to all treatment.

This sample holds PBMCs from approximately 9 ml fresh peripheral blood. RNA transcripts were the template for amplifying TCR beta CDR3 regions. The HTBI primer set was used in a first-round RT-PCR of the TCR CDR3. MiXCR, applied by TCRdb to the multiplex PCR reads, yields one record per CDR3 protein. This sample has fewer than 700,000 distinct CDR3 sequences; 15% to 20% occur once, and the top ten carry 15% to 20%. Trimming took 7 bases from V and 6 from J, leaving 9 bases between them. Germline assignment: CDR1 SQVTM and CDR2 ANQGSEA. The CDR3 runs to 10 residues. Study-wide results and limits: The blood repertoire included most of the expanded thyroid clonotypes above 0.001. Ophthalmopathy, which appeared later, was predicted by the model a median approximately 6.7 months before onset.

The sequencing sample was made of blood. This receptor was identified in a young woman with Graves' ophthalmopathy. The chain links TRBV29-1 to TRBJ1-1; D gene uncertain. The CDR3 region has the DNA TGCAGCGGGTATTTGGCTGAAGCTTTCTTT. Translated, it gives CSGYLAEAFF. Combining the CDR3 with reference TRBV29-1 and TRBJ1-1 gives the whole variable domain SAVISQKPSRDICQRGTSLTIQCQVDSQVTMMFWYRQQPGQSLTLIATANQGSEATYESGFVIDKFPISRPNLTFSTLTVSNMSPEDSSIYLCSGYLAEAFFGQGTRLTVV.